These 18 T cell receptor beta chains originate from one sample sequenced in a study of brain T cells in children with intractable seizures. The method was immunoSEQ multiplex PCR; TCRdb's version includes in-frame clones alone and lacks a portion of them. Seen here are about 80,000 clones, about 90% observed once, and the top ten hold about 23%. The sequences come from peripheral blood, collected at surgery. The receptors derive from a girl aged 2-10 years with Rasmussen encephalitis and intractable seizures.

This clone was recorded only once. The chain links TRBV9 to TRBJ2-3, with D tentatively TRBD1 (6 bases). V lost 4 bases, J lost 4 bases, and 13 bases lay in between. Germline V gene lookup returns CDR1 SGDLS and CDR2 YYNGEE. This CDR3 comprises 14 residues. The CDR3 loop reads CASSPQDRADTQYF. DNA for the CDR3: TGTGCCAGCAGCCCTCAGGACAGAGCAGATACGCAGTATTTT.

The CDR3 protein is CASSPPGQLTTEAFF. CDR3 nucleotide sequence: TGTGCCAGCAGCCCGCCGGGACAGCTAACGACTGAAGCTTTCTTT. The gene calls are TRBV5-6 and TRBJ1-1, with 7 bases aligning to TRBD1. The germline V gene encodes CDR1 SGHDT and CDR2 YYEEEE. CDR3 length: 15 amino acids. V shed 4 bases, J shed 5 bases, and the junction held 11 bases outside the gene matches.

In its sample, this clone was seen once. The V call is TRBV21-1, the J call TRBJ1-5; the table names TRBD1, a call not compared with the DNA. TRBV21-1 is listed as a pseudogene. This CDR3 region has 15 residues. In nucleotides, the CDR3 is TGTGCCAGCACTCCCGGACAGGGCCACAATCAGCCCCAGCATTTT. This encodes CASTPGQGHNQPQHF.

The V call is TRBV2, the J call TRBJ1-1; D gene ambiguous. CDR1 is SNHLY and CDR2 is FYNNEI in the germline V gene. Deletions cut 3 bases from V and 7 bases from J, with 6 bases between. The CDR3 is made up of 11 amino acids. As DNA, the CDR3 is TGTGCCAGCAGTGACAGTGGTGAAGCTTTCTTT. Translation gives CASSDSGEAFF. Full variable domain (rest looked up from reference TRBV2 and TRBJ1-1): EPEVTQTPSHQVTQMGQEVILRCVPISNHLYFYWYRQILGQKVEFLVSFYNNEISEKSEIFDDQFSVERPDGSNFTLKIRSTKLEDSAMYFCASSDSGEAFFGQGTRLTVV.

This clone has only a few counts. This chain uses TRBV5-4 with TRBJ1-6, with 7 bases lining up with TRBD1. The ends lost 3 bases at V and 4 bases at J; junction bases unmatched: 4. The CDR3 has 15 residues. Germline CDR1 SGHNT, CDR2 YYREEE (reference sequence). In DNA, the CDR3 is TGTGCCAGCAGCTCGGGGGGACAGTATAATTCACCCCTCCACTTT. As protein: CASSSGGQYNSPLHF.

The chain recombines TRBV30 with TRBJ1-2, with D unresolved. The CDR3 is 14 amino acids. CDR1 and CDR2 (germline): GTSNPN, SVGIG (reference sequence). V was trimmed by 1 base and J by 5 bases, leaving 14 bases between them. The CDR3 DNA is TGTGCCTGGAGTGCCACGGGGTACCCTTATGGCTACACCTTC. Its translation is CAWSATGYPYGYTF.

The chain carries TRBV27 and TRBJ2-1, with D tentatively TRBD2 (6 bases). Germline lookup yields CDR1 MNHEY and CDR2 SMNVEV (reference sequence). CDR3 length equals 15 residues. Trimming stripped 9 bases from V and 7 bases from J, with 22 bases between. The CDR3 bases are TGTGCCAGTTCCCCACGGAGGGAGAGGTTGAATGAGCAGTTCTTC. Translating it yields CASSPRRERLNEQFF.

The rearrangement joins TRBV7-8 to TRBJ2-1; the D is unclear. CDR3 size: 16 residues. Trimming removed 1 base from V and 0 bases from J, with 10 bases in between. Per the germline V gene, CDR1 is SGHVS and CDR2 is FQNEAQ. CDR3: CASSLDYQFSYNEQFF. CDR3 bases: TGTGCCAGCAGCTTAGACTACCAGTTCTCCTACAATGAGCAGTTCTTC.

CDR3 residues: CASSMQGSSYEQYF. The CDR3 DNA reads as TGTGCCAGTAGTATGCAGGGCAGCTCCTACGAGCAGTACTTC. The chain employs TRBV19 and TRBJ2-7; D possibly corresponds to TRBD1 (5 bases). The germline gives CDR1 LNHDA, CDR2 SQIVND (reference sequence). There are 14 residues in the CDR3. V was pared by 3 bases and J by 0 bases, with 9 bases between.

The CDR3 sequence is CASSINLGRGSNQPQHF. The DNA of the CDR3 is TGTGCCAGTAGTATCAATTTAGGGCGAGGGAGCAATCAGCCCCAGCATTTT. The chain is built from TRBV19 and TRBJ1-5; D is ambiguous. Germline assignment: CDR1 LNHDA and CDR2 SQIVND (reference sequence). The CDR3 runs 17 residues. The V end was cut by 3 bases, the J end by 1 base, with 16 bases between.

The chain joins TRBV6-6 to TRBJ2-3, with D possibly being TRBD2 (5 bases). In germline, CDR1 is MNHNY, CDR2 SVGAGI (reference sequence). The CDR3 extends over 11 amino acids. Between the trimmed V and J ends, which lost 2 bases and 8 bases, there was a span of 5 bases. The CDR3 coding sequence is TGTGCCAGCAGTTACGGAGGTACGCAGTATTTT. Translated: CASSYGGTQYF.

The chain combines TRBV19 with TRBJ2-1; D assignment may be TRBD1 or TRBD2 (5 bases each). Germline assignment: CDR1 LNHDA and CDR2 SQIVND (reference sequence). The germline V and J ends were trimmed by 8 bases and 1 base, with 36 bases remaining between them. This CDR3 is built from 22 residues. CDR3 sequence: CASLSVHLGEAPTGGSYNEQFF. CDR3 nucleotides: TGTGCCAGTTTGTCGGTTCATTTAGGGGAAGCTCCAACCGGCGGGTCCTACAATGAGCAGTTCTTC. The variable domain in full, completed from reference TRBV19 and TRBJ2-1, reads DGGITQSPKYLFRKEGQNVTLSCEQNLNHDAMYWYRQDPGQGLRLIYYSQIVNDFQKGDIAEGYSVSREKKESFPLTVTSAQKNPTAFYLCASLSVHLGEAPTGGSYNEQFFGPGTRLTVL.

The chain employs TRBV6-6 and TRBJ1-1; D is ambiguous. CDR1 is MNHNY and CDR2 is SVGAGI in the germline V gene (reference sequence). Trimming took off 0 bases at V and 4 bases at J, with 12 bases between the two ends. CDR3 size: 15 residues. CDR3 DNA sequence: TGTGCCAGCAGTTACTCTCCAGCTATGGGCACTGAAGCTTTCTTT. This codes for CASSYSPAMGTEAFF.

The rearrangement links TRBV9 to TRBJ2-2, with 8 bases lining up with TRBD1. The germline V gene has CDR1 SGDLS and CDR2 YYNGEE. CDR3 length: 17 amino acids. Unmatched junction bases numbered 9, after V lost 5 bases and J lost 0 bases. Written as DNA, the CDR3 is TGTGCCAGCAGTTCCCGAAGGGACAGGTCGAACACCGGGGAGCTGTTTTTT. As protein: CASSSRRDRSNTGELFF.

The rearrangement uses TRBV9 and TRBJ2-7; D call uncertain. V lost 2 bases to trimming and J lost 0 bases, with 12 bases between them. Per germline, CDR1 SGDLS and CDR2 YYNGEE. The CDR3 is made up of 15 amino acids. The CDR3 nucleotides are TGTGCCAGCAGCGTCGGCCGGACGAACTCCTACGAGCAGTACTTC. Encoded protein: CASSVGRTNSYEQYF.

This chain joins TRBV5-3 and TRBJ2-5; D unresolved. TRBV5-3 counts as an open reading frame of uncertain function. The CDR3 has 11 amino acids. Between the trimmed V and J ends, which lost 2 bases and 5 bases, there was a span of 4 bases. CDR3 sequence reads: CARSFTETQYF. As DNA, the CDR3 is TGTGCCAGAAGCTTCACCGAGACCCAGTACTTC.

The rearrangement links TRBV7-6 to TRBJ2-2; TRBD1 matches at 7 bases. Trimming took 2 bases from V and 1 from J; bases not matched to a gene: 7. CDR1 SGHVS and CDR2 FNYEAQ come from the germline V gene. The CDR3 runs 17 residues. The CDR3 DNA reads TGTGCCAGCAGCTTACCCGGACAGGCCCTGAACACCGGGGAGCTGTTTTTT. Protein sequence: CASSLPGQALNTGELFF.

The chain joins TRBV9 to TRBJ2-3, with D tentatively TRBD2 (6 bases). CDR3 length: 16 residues. V was shortened by 0 bases and J by 2 bases, with 13 bases between the two germline ends. Germline CDR1 SGDLS, CDR2 YYNGEE. CDR3: CASSVGNSGYTDTQYF. The DNA for the CDR3 is TGTGCCAGCAGCGTAGGAAATAGCGGATACACAGATACGCAGTATTTT.